This TCR beta chain was found in a study of blood T cell repertoires in COVID-19. The germline V gene has CDR1 SGHTA and CDR2 FQGNSA. The CDR3 length is 15 residues. Deletions cut 5 bases from V and 3 bases from J, with 11 bases between. Original processing notes: Amplification of reference gene primers provided the estimated nucleated cell counts. Here immunoSEQ multiplex PCR was the method, and the copy in TCRdb shows in-frame clones only, minus some. The V and J calls and the clone size are those of that table, but D and trimming were determined from the DNA. The sample has over 100,000 clones, 75% to 90% seen once.

The sample comprised peripheral blood. The genes are TRBV7-2 and TRBJ1-6, with D unclear. This clonotype was sampled from a human donor in a cohort sampled during active COVID-19. This CDR3 reads CASSLGRGYNSPLHF. The CDR3 nucleotides are TGTGCCAGCAGCCTAGGCCGAGGCTATAATTCACCCCTCCACTTT. The complete variable domain, with remaining parts taken from reference TRBV7-2 and TRBJ1-6, reads GAGVSQSPSNKVTEKGKDVELRCDPISGHTALYWYRQSLGQGLEFLIYFQGNSAPDKSGLPSDRFSAERTGGSVSTLTIQRTQQEDSAVYLCASSLGRGYNSPLHFGNGTRLTVT.